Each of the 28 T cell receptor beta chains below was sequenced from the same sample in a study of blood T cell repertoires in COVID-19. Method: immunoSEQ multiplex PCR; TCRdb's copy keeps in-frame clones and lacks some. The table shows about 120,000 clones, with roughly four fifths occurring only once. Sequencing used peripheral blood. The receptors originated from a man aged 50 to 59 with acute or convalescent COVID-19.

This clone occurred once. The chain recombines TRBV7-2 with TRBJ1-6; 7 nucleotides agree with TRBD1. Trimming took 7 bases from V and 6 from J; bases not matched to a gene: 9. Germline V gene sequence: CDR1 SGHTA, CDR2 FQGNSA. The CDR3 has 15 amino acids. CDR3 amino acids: CASTLSGQRNSPLHF. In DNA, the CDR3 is TGTGCCAGCACCCTTTCGGGACAGCGTAATTCACCCCTCCACTTT.

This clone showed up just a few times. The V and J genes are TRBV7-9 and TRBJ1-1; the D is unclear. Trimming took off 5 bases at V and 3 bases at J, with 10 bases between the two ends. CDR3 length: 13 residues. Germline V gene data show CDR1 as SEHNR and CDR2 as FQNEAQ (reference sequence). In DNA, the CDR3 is TGTGCCAGCAGCCAAGGGAGGGACACTGAAGCTTTCTTT. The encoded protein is CASSQGRDTEAFF.

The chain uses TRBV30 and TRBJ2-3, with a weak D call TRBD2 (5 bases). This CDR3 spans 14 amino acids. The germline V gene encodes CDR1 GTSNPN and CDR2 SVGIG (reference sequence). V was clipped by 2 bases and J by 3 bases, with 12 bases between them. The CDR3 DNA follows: TGTGCCTGGAGTCCCGGAGGCGGGACAGATACGCAGTATTTT. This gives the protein CAWSPGGGTDTQYF.

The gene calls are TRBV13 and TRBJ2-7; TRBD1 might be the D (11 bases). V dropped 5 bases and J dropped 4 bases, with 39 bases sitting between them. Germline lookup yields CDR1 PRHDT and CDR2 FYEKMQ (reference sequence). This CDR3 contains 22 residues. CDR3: CASSPGQGAGLAGEKVPYEQYF. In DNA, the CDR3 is TGTGCCAGCAGCCCTGGACAGGGGGCGGGTCTAGCGGGAGAAAAGGTCCCATACGAGCAGTACTTC.

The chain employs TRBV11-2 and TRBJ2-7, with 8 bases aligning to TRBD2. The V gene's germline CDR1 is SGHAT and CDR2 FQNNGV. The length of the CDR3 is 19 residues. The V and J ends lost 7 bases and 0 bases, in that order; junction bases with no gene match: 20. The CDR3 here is CASKLRASGPYRGSYEQYF. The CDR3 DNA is TGTGCCAGCAAGCTTCGGGCTAGCGGGCCCTATAGAGGCTCCTACGAGCAGTACTTC.

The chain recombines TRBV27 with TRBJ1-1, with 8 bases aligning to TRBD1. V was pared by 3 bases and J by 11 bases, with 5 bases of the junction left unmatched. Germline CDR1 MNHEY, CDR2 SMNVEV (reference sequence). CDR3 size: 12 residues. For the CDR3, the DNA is TGTGCCAGCAGTTTCAGGGGGCAGGTGGCTTTCTTT. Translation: CASSFRGQVAFF.

CDR3 sequence (DNA): TGTGCCAGCTCAGGACAGGGATGGGGCACTGAAGCTTTCTTT. This codes for CASSGQGWGTEAFF. The rearrangement uses TRBV18 and TRBJ1-1, with 8 nucleotides matching TRBD1. V lost 5 bases, J lost 4 bases, and 6 bases stayed unmatched. Per germline, CDR1 KGHSH and CDR2 LQKENI. CDR3 length: 14 residues. Based on the CDR3 plus reference TRBV18 and TRBJ1-1, the full variable domain is NAGVMQNPRHLVRRRGQEARLRCSPMKGHSHVYWYRQLPEEGLKFMVYLQKENIIDESGMPKERFSAEFPKEGPSILRIQQVVRGDSAAYFCASSGQGWGTEAFFGQGTRLTVV.

The CDR3 bases are TGTGCCACAAGAGCGAGCGGAGCCTACGAGCAGTACTTC. Translating gives CATRASGAYEQYF. The rearrangement links TRBV19 to TRBJ2-7, with D tentatively TRBD2 (5 bases). CDR1 and CDR2 (germline): LNHDA, SQIVND (reference sequence). CDR3 length: 13 residues. The germline V and J ends were trimmed by 10 bases and 2 bases, with 15 bases remaining between them.

In DNA form, the CDR3 reads TGTGCCACCAGCAGGGGGCAGGTAAATCAGCCCCAGCATTTT. Amino acid sequence: CATSRGQVNQPQHF. The gene calls are TRBV15 and TRBJ1-5; perhaps TRBD1 as D (5 bases). V was shortened by 3 bases and J by 4 bases, with 10 bases between the two germline ends. Looked up from germline, CDR1 is LNHNV and CDR2 is YYDKDF (reference sequence). CDR3 size: 14 residues.

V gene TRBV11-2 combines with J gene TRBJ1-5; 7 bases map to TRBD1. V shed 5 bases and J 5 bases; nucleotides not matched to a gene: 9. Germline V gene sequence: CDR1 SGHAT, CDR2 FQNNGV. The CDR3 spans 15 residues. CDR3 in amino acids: CASSLKTGSHQPQHF. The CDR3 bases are TGTGCCAGCAGCCTAAAGACAGGGAGCCATCAGCCCCAGCATTTT.

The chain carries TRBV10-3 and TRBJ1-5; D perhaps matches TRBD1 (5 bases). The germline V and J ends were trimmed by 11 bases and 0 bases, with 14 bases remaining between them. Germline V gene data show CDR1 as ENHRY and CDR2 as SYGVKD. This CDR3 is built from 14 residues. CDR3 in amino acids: CAGHDSYSNQPQHF. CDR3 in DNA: TGTGCCGGGCATGACAGTTATAGCAATCAGCCCCAGCATTTT.

This CDR3 reads CASSLAVAGGLAPEQFF. CDR3 bases: TGCGCCAGCAGCTTGGCGGTAGCGGGGGGACTTGCGCCTGAGCAGTTCTTC. The chain carries TRBV5-1 and TRBJ2-1, with TRBD2 matching over 10 bases. This CDR3 is built from 17 residues. Germline V lookup: CDR1 SGHRS, CDR2 YFSETQ. V trimming: 0 bases; J trimming: 9 bases; junction bases outside the gene matches: 12.

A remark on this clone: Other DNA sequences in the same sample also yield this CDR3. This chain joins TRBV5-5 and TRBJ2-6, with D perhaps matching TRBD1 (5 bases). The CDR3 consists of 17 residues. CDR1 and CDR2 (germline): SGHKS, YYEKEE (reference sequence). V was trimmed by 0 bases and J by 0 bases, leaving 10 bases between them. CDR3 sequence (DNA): TGTGCCAGCAGCTTGGACAGGAGCCTCTCTGGGGCCAACGTCCTGACTTTC. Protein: CASSLDRSLSGANVLTF.

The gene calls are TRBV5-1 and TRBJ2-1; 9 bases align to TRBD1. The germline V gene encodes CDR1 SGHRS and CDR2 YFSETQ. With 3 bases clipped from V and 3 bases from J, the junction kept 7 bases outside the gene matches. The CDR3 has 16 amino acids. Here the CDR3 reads CASSYSGTGIYNEQFF. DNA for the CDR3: TGCGCCAGCAGCTACTCCGGGACAGGGATCTACAATGAGCAGTTCTTC.

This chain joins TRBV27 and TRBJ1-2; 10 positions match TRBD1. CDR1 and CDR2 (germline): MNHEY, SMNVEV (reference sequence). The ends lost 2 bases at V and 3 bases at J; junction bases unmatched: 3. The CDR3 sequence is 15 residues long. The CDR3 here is CASSLIGTGDYGYTF. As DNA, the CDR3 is TGTGCCAGCAGTTTAATAGGGACAGGGGACTATGGCTACACCTTC.

The CDR3 DNA reads as TGTGCCAGCAGCCCGGACAGGAGTAATGAGCAGTTCTTC. Its translation is CASSPDRSNEQFF. The chain has TRBV7-3 and TRBJ2-1; TRBD1 matches at 7 bases. V dropped 5 bases and J dropped 7; count of bases not matched to a gene: 5. This CDR3 has 13 amino acids. The germline gives CDR1 SGHTA, CDR2 FQGTGA. Looking up the rest from reference TRBV7-3 and TRBJ2-1 gives the full variable domain: GAGVSQTPSNKVTEKGKYVELRCDPISGHTALYWYRQSLGQGPEFLIYFQGTGAADDSGLPNDRFFAVRPEGSVSTLKIQRTERGDSAVYLCASSPDRSNEQFFGPGTRLTVL.

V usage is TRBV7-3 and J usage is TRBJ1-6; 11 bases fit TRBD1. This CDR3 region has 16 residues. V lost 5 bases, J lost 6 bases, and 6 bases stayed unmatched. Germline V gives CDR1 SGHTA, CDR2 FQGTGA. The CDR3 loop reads CASSRTGGAFNSPLHF. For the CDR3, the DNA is TGTGCCAGCAGCCGGACAGGGGGCGCCTTTAATTCACCCCTCCACTTT.

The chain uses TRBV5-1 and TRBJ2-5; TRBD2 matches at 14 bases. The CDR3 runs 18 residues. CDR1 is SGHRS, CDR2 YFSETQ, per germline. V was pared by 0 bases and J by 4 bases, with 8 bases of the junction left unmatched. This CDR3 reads CASSLAGLAGGQGETQYF. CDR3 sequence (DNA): TGCGCCAGCAGCTTGGCCGGACTAGCGGGAGGTCAGGGAGAGACCCAGTACTTC. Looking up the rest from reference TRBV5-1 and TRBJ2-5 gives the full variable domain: KAGVTQTPRYLIKTRGQQVTLSCSPISGHRSVSWYQQTPGQGLQFLFEYFSETQRNKGNFPGRFSGRQFSNSRSEMNVSTLELGDSALYLCASSLAGLAGGQGETQYFGPGTRLLVL.

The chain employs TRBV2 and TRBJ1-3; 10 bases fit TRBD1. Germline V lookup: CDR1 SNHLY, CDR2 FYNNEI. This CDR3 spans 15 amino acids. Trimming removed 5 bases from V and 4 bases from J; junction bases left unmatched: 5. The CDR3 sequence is CASSPGQGVGNTIYF. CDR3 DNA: TGTGCCAGCAGTCCAGGACAGGGGGTAGGAAACACCATATATTTT.

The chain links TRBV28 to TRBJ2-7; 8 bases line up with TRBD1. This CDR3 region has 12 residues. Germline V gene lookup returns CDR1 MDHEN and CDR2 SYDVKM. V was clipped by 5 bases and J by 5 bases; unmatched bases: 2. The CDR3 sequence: CASSATGDEQYF. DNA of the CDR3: TGTGCCAGCAGTGCGACAGGGGACGAGCAGTACTTC.

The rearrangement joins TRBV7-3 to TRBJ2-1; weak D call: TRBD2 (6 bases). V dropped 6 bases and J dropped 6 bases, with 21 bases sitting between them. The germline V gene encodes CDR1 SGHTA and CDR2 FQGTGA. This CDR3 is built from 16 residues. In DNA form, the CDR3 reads TGTGCCAGCAGTTTTACATTAGGGGCGGGGCTCAATGAGCAGTTCTTC. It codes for CASSFTLGAGLNEQFF. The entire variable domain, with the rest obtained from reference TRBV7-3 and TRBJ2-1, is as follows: GAGVSQTPSNKVTEKGKYVELRCDPISGHTALYWYRQSLGQGPEFLIYFQGTGAADDSGLPNDRFFAVRPEGSVSTLKIQRTERGDSAVYLCASSFTLGAGLNEQFFGPGTRLTVL.

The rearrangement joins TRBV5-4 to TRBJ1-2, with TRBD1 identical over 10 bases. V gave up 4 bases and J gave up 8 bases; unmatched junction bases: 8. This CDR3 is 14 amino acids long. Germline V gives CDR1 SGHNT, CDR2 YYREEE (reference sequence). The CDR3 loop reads CASSPGQGGFGYTF. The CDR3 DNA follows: TGTGCCAGCAGCCCCGGACAGGGGGGCTTCGGCTACACCTTC.

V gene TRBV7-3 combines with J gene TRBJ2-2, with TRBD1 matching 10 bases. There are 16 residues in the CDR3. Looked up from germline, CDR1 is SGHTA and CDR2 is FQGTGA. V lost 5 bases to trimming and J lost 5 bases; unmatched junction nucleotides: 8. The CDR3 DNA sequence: TGTGCCAGCAGCATAGGACAGGGGGATATTACCGGGGAGCTGTTTTTT. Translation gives CASSIGQGDITGELFF. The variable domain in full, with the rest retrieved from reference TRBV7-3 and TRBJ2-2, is GAGVSQTPSNKVTEKGKYVELRCDPISGHTALYWYRQSLGQGPEFLIYFQGTGAADDSGLPNDRFFAVRPEGSVSTLKIQRTERGDSAVYLCASSIGQGDITGELFFGEGSRLTVL.

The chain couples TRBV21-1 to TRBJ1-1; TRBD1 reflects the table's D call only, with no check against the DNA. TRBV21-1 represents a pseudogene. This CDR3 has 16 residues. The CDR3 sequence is CASSKAGQPGNTEAFF. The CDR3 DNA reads TGTGCCAGCAGCAAAGCGGGACAGCCGGGGAACACTGAAGCTTTCTTT.

CDR3 in amino acids: CASTPIPRGETQYF. CDR3 nucleotides: TGTGCCAGTACCCCTATACCACGGGGGGAGACCCAGTACTTC. This chain uses TRBV19 with TRBJ2-5; a weak D match, TRBD2 (6 bases). CDR3 size: 14 residues. Trimming pared 7 bases from V and 5 bases from J, leaving 17 bases between. Germline-derived CDR1 and CDR2 are LNHDA and SQIVND (reference sequence).

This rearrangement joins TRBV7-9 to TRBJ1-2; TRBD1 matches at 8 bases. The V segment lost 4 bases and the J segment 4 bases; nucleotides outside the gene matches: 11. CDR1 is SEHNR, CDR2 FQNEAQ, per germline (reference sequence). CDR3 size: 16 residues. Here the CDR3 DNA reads TGTGCCAGCAGCTCGGGACAGGACTACTTGCCCTATGGCTACACCTTC. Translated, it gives CASSSGQDYLPYGYTF.

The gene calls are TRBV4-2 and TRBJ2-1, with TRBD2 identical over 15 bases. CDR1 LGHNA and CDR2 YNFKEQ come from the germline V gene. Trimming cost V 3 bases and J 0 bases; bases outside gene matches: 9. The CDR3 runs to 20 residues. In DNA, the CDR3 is TGTGCCAGCAGCCAGAAAGGGACTAGCGGGGGGCACAGCTCCTACAATGAGCAGTTCTTC. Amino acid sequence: CASSQKGTSGGHSSYNEQFF.

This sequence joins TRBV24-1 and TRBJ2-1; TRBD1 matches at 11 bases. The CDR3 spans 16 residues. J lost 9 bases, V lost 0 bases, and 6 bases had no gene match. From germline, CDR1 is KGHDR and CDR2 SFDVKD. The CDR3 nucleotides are TGTGCCACCAGTGATTTGGGGACAGGGGGTGAATTTGAGCAGTTCTTC. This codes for CATSDLGTGGEFEQFF.